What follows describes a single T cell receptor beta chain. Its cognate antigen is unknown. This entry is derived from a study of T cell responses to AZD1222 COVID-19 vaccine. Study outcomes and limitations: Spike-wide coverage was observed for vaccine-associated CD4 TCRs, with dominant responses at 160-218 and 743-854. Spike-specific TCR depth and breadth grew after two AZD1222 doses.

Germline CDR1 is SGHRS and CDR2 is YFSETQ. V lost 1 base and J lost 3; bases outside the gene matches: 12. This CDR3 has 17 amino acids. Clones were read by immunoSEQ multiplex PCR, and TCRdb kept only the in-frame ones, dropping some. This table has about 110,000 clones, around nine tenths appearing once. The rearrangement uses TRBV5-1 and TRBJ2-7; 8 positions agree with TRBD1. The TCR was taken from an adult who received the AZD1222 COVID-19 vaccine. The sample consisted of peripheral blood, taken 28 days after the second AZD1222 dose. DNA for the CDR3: TGCGCCAGCAGCTTGCGTCCCCGTGGACAGGGAAGCTACGAGCAGTACTTC. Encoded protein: CASSLRPRGQGSYEQYF.